This T cell receptor beta chain was captured in a study of PD-1 blockade in classical Hodgkin lymphoma. Clones were read by immunoSEQ multiplex PCR, and TCRdb kept only the in-frame ones, dropping some. The data contain approximately 28,000 clones, 65% to 80% of them singletons. Findings of the study overall: Repertoires differed for reasons still undefined, possibly disease activity or prior therapy. A reduction in baseline TCR diversity was reportedly seen in newly diagnosed patients relative to healthy donors.

Noted time point: cycle 4 day 1 (C4D1), after around six weeks of nivolumab. After autologous stem cell transplantation all patients relapsed, and prior brentuximab vedotin exposure differed between cohorts. Researchers used magnetic negative selection to pull out pure CD4+ T cells from thawed PBMCs. With V trimmed by 3 bases and J by 5 bases, 3 bases remained unmatched. The CDR3 totals 13 residues. CDR1 and CDR2 (germline): LNHDA, SQIVND (reference sequence). A remark on this clone: The antigen is undetermined.

The chain joins TRBV19 to TRBJ1-1, with 7 bases that match TRBD1. This TCR came from a human donor with classical Hodgkin lymphoma. This sample comprised CD4+ T cells from blood, obtained before the fourth cycle of nivolumab. The CDR3 spells CASSMTGITEAFF. CDR3 in DNA: TGTGCCAGTAGTATGACAGGGATAACTGAAGCTTTCTTT.